This T cell receptor (beta chain) was profiled in a study of PD-1 blockade in classical Hodgkin lymphoma. Study outcomes and limitations: CD4+ TCR diversity, unlike CD8+, climbed significantly by C4D1. Patients were excluded if nivolumab began under 1 year after ASCT (the autologous transplant). Baseline TCR diversity was reportedly lower in newly diagnosed patients than healthy donors.

Relapse was seen in all patients after autologous stem cell transplantation, and brentuximab vedotin exposure was variable. As to this clone: The antigen remains unidentified. The same CDR3 can be traced to other DNA sequences in this sample.

CDR1 is MNHNS, CDR2 SASEGT, per germline. The CDR3 length is 13 residues. The V and J ends lost 6 bases and 2 bases respectively, with 10 bases between them. Repertoires were generated with immunoSEQ multiplex PCR, while TCRdb's copy carries only in-frame clones and drops some. The data contain more than 30,000 clones, 82% of them singletons. The sequences come from peripheral blood mononuclear cells (PBMCs), collected at baseline. This TCR was recovered from a human donor with classical Hodgkin lymphoma. The chain joins TRBV6-1 to TRBJ1-2, with D possibly TRBD1 on 5 matching bases. DNA for the CDR3: TGTGCCAGCAGGGGGACGGCGAACTATGGCTACACCTTC. Protein sequence: CASRGTANYGYTF.